This T cell receptor beta chain was captured in a study of blood T cell repertoires in COVID-19. Study-level background: The United States, Italy and Spain were the sources of the acute and convalescent COVID-19 samples. PBMCs, B-cell-depleted T cells, or T cells were the source of the cDNA or gDNA that made up the material.

The germline gives CDR1 ENHRY, CDR2 SYGVKD. The CDR3 loop spans 16 amino acids. The V end was cut by 2 bases, the J end by 0 bases, with 11 bases between. As originally analysed: Estimation of nucleated cell counts was performed using reference gene primer amplification. TCRdb's table, derived via immunoSEQ multiplex PCR, lists solely in-frame clones and lacks some. The V and J calls and clone size were taken over from that table, and D and trimming were inferred from the DNA. The table has tens of thousands of clones, approximately 85% seen once. This receptor was obtained from a man in his forties or fifties with active COVID-19. The chain is built from TRBV10-3 and TRBJ2-1, with D uncertain. Material: peripheral blood. CDR3 bases: TGTGCCATCAGTGAGCCTCAATCTAGCTCCTACAATGAGCAGTTCTTC. Its protein product is CAISEPQSSSYNEQFF.